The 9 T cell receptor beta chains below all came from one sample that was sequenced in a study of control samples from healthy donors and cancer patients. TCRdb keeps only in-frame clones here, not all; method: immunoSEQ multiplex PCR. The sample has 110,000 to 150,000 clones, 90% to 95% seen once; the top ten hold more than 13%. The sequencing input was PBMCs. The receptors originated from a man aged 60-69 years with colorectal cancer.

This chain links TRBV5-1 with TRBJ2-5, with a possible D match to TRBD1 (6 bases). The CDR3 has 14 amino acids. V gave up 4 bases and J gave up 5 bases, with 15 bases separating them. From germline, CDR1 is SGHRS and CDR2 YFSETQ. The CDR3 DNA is TGCGCCAGCAGCGGGGTGGGGGCAGGCGAGACCCAGTACTTC. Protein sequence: CASSGVGAGETQYF.

CDR3 sequence reads: CASSPRLAGDTDTQYF. The CDR3, as DNA: TGTGCCAGCAGTCCCCGGCTAGCGGGGGACACAGATACGCAGTATTTT. The chain couples TRBV27 to TRBJ2-3; TRBD2 matches 10 bases. Germline assignment: CDR1 MNHEY and CDR2 SMNVEV (reference sequence). After removal of 5 bases from V and 2 bases from J, the junction contained 7 bases not matched to a gene. CDR3 length: 16 amino acids.

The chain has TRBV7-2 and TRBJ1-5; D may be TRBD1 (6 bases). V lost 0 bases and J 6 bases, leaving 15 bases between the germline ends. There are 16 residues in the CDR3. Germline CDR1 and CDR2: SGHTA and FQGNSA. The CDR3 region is CASSLAVGQGPQPQHF. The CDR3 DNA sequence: TGTGCCAGCAGCTTAGCGGTTGGCCAGGGGCCTCAGCCCCAGCATTTT.

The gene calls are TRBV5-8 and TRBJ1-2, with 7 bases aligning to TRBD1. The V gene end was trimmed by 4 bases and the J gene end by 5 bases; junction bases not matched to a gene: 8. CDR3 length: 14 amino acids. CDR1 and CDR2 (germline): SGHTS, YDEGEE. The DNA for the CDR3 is TGTGCCAGCAGCCGTTCCGGGACAGCATATGGCTACACCTTC. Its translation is CASSRSGTAYGYTF.

This CDR3 reads CASSRVAQGETEAFF. The DNA for the CDR3 is TGTGCCAGCAGCCGAGTAGCACAGGGTGAAACTGAAGCTTTCTTT. The rearrangement uses TRBV4-2 and TRBJ1-1; D may be TRBD1 (6 bases). The CDR3 has 15 residues. Trimming removed 4 bases at V and 5 bases at J, with 17 bases between. Germline V CDR1 and CDR2: LGHNA, YNFKEQ.

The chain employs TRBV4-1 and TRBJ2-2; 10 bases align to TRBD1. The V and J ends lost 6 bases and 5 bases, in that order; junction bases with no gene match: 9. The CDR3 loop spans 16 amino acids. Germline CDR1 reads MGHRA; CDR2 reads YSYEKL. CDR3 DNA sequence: TGCGCCAGCAGATCATCTGGGACAGGGGTAACCGGGGAGCTGTTTTTT. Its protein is CASRSSGTGVTGELFF.

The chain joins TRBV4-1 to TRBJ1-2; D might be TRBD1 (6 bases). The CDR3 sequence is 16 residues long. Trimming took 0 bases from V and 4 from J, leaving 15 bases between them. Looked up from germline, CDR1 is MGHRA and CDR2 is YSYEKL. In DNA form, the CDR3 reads TGCGCCAGCAGCCAAGATCTGGGGGGCAGGGGCTATGGCTACACCTTC. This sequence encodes CASSQDLGGRGYGYTF.

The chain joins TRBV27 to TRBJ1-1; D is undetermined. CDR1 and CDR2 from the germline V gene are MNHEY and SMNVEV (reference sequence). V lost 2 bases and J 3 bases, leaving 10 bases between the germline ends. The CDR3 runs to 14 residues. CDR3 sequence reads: CASSLRGIHTEAFF. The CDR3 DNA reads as TGTGCCAGCAGTTTAAGAGGGATCCACACTGAAGCTTTCTTT.

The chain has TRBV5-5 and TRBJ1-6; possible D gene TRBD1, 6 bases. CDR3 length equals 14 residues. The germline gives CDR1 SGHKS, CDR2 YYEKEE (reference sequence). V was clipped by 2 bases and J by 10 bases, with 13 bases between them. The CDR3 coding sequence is TGTGCCAGCAGCTTAGAGTCAGGGGACTCACCCCTCCACTTT. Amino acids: CASSLESGDSPLHF.